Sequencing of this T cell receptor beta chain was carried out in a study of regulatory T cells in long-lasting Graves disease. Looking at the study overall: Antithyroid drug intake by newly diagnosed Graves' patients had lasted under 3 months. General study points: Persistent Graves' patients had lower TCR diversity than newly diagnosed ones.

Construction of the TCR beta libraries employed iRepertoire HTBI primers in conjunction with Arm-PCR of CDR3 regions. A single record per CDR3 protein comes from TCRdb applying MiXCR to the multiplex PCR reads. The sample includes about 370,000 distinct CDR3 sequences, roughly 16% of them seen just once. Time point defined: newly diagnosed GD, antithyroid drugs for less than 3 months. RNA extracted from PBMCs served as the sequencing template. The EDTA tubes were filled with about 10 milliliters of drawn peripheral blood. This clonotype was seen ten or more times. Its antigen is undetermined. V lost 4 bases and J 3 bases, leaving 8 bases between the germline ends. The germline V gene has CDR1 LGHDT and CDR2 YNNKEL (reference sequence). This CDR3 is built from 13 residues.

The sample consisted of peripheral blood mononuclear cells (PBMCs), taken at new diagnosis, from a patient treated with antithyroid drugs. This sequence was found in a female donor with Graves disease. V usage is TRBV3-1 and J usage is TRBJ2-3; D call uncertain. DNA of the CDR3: TGTGCCAGCAGCCGTGACGGGACAGATACGCAGTATTTT. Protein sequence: CASSRDGTDTQYF.